The 18 T cell receptor beta chains presented below share a single source sample, sequenced in a study of T cells in Graves' hyperthyroidism and ophthalmopathy. Using RNA transcripts as the source, TCR beta CDR3 regions were amplified. In the first-round RT-PCR of the TCR CDR3, the HTBI primer set was used. TCRdb re-called the multiplex PCR reads through MiXCR, storing one row per CDR3 protein. The table includes hundreds of thousands of distinct CDR3 sequences, about a fifth detected once. The sample was blood. The receptors originated from a woman aged 18-30 years with Graves' hyperthyroidism.

This clonotype was observed many times. This chain joins TRBV28 and TRBJ1-1; D not certain. The ends were cut back, 5 bases at V and 5 bases at J, with 18 bases in the middle. Germline V gene sequence: CDR1 MDHEN, CDR2 SYDVKM. This CDR3 region has 15 residues. The CDR3 sequence is CASSPPGRWSTEAFF. For the CDR3, the DNA is TGTGCCAGCAGTCCCCCCGGCAGGTGGAGTACTGAAGCTTTCTTT. The variable domain in full, completed from reference TRBV28 and TRBJ1-1, reads DVKVTQSSRYLVKRTGEKVFLECVQDMDHENMFWYRQDPGLGLRLIYFSYDVKMKEKGDIPEGYSVSREKKERFSLILESASTNQTSMYLCASSPPGRWSTEAFFGQGTRLTVV.

This clonotype was seen only a few times. The rearrangement links TRBV25-1 to TRBJ2-5; D assignment may be TRBD1 or TRBD2 (5 bases each). Germline CDR1 reads MGHDK; CDR2 reads SYGVNS. V lost 8 bases, J lost 3 bases, and 10 bases lay in between. The CDR3 covers 12 residues. The CDR3 sequence: CASSGTEETQYF. Here the CDR3 DNA reads TGTGCCAGCTCTGGGACCGAAGAGACCCAGTACTTC.

The CDR3 sequence: CASSSTGTASYEQYF. DNA for the CDR3: TGTGCCAGCAGCTCAACCGGGACAGCATCCTACGAGCAGTACTTC. The genes are TRBV13 and TRBJ2-7, with 7 bases aligning to TRBD1. Per the germline V gene, CDR1 is PRHDT and CDR2 is FYEKMQ (reference sequence). J gave up 1 base and V 4 bases, and 7 bases lay outside the gene matches. The CDR3 has 15 amino acids.

Concerning this clonotype itself: A read error may produce the germline difference seen at one junction end. V and J are TRBV13 and TRBJ2-5; tentatively, D is TRBD1 (6 bases). CDR1 is PRHDT and CDR2 is FYEKMQ in the germline V gene (reference sequence). There are 14 residues in the CDR3. This CDR3 reads CASSLGQGYETKYF. The CDR3 bases are TGTGCCAGCAGCCTGGGTCAGGGGTATGAGACCAAGTACTTC. Supplemented by reference TRBV13 and TRBJ2-5, the full variable domain reads AAGVIQSPRHLIKEKRETATLKCYPIPRHDTVYWYQQGPGQDPQFLISFYEKMQSDKGSIPDRFSAQQFSDYHSELNMSSLELGDSALYFCASSLGQGYETKYFGPGTRLLVL.

This clonotype was counted at least ten times. The chain carries TRBV6-2 or TRBV6-3 and TRBJ2-4, with D perhaps TRBD1 (5 bases). This CDR3 spans 15 amino acids. V gave up 3 bases and J gave up 1 base, with 10 bases separating them. Germline V gene lookup returns CDR1 MNHEY and CDR2 SVGEGT. This chain's CDR3 is CASSYRGLAKNIQYF. The DNA for the CDR3 is TGTGCCAGCAGTTATAGGGGCCTGGCCAAAAACATTCAGTACTTC.

The genes are TRBV6-2 or TRBV6-3 and TRBJ1-2; D might be TRBD1 (6 bases). Trimming pared 4 bases from V and 2 bases from J, leaving 11 bases between. CDR3 size: 14 residues. Germline values: CDR1 MNHEY, CDR2 SVGEGT. The CDR3 sequence: CASSSGALNYGYTF. Here the CDR3 DNA reads TGTGCCAGCAGTTCGGGGGCACTAAACTATGGCTACACCTTC.

Many counts were recorded for this clonotype. The chain combines TRBV6-5 with TRBJ2-5; D possibly corresponds to TRBD2 (5 bases). V lost 2 bases to trimming and J lost 1 base, with 5 bases between them. CDR3 size: 13 residues. Germline-derived CDR1 and CDR2 are MNHEY and SVGAGI. This chain's CDR3 is CASSYGGQETQYF. The DNA for the CDR3 is TGTGCCAGCAGTTACGGAGGCCAAGAGACCCAGTACTTC.

This clonotype has a count of ten or more. This chain links TRBV6-1 with TRBJ1-5; D remains ambiguous. The CDR3 has 13 residues. V was clipped by 6 bases and J by 4 bases, with 10 bases between them. Germline V CDR1 and CDR2: MNHNS, SASEGT. CDR3 nucleotide sequence: TGTGCCAGCAGGGGGAGAGAGAATCAGCCCCAGCATTTT. It is translated as CASRGRENQPQHF.

The sample holds many counts of this clonotype. This rearrangement joins TRBV7-2 to TRBJ2-7, with D perhaps matching TRBD1 (5 bases). The V end lost 8 bases, the J end lost 4 bases, and 12 bases lay between the germline ends. The CDR3 contains 12 residues. Per germline, CDR1 SGHTA and CDR2 FQGNSA. CDR3 sequence (DNA): TGTGCCAGCGGTATGGGGCCGTACGAGCAGTACTTC. Its translation: CASGMGPYEQYF.

This clonotype was seen at least ten times. CDR3 sequence: CASTTLNRGYGYTF. The DNA of the CDR3 is TGTGCCAGCACCACACTGAACCGGGGCTATGGCTACACCTTC. This chain uses TRBV7-8 with TRBJ1-2; D is ambiguous. CDR1 is SGHVS, CDR2 FQNEAQ, per germline. Trimming removed 7 bases at V and 4 bases at J, with 16 bases between. The CDR3 totals 14 residues.

This clonotype has ten or more counts. The gene calls are TRBV5-1 and TRBJ2-7; D remains ambiguous. This CDR3 has 15 residues. Germline V CDR1 and CDR2: SGHRS, YFSETQ. The ends were cut back, 4 bases at V and 2 bases at J, with 16 bases in the middle. In DNA form, the CDR3 reads TGCGCCAGCAGCCCCACCCCCGCAGTTGCCTACGAGCAGTACTTC. Protein: CASSPTPAVAYEQYF.

This clonotype was seen repeatedly, ten times or more. This sequence joins TRBV6-5 and TRBJ1-2; no firm D call. Germline CDR1 is MNHEY and CDR2 is SVGAGI. CDR3 length: 14 residues. V dropped 6 bases and J dropped 4 bases, with 15 bases sitting between them. CDR3 region: CASSTGAASYGYTF. The DNA of the CDR3 is TGTGCCAGCAGCACGGGCGCAGCGAGCTATGGCTACACCTTC.

The sample holds many counts of this clonotype. V is TRBV9 and J is TRBJ1-2; 8 positions match TRBD1. Germline lookup yields CDR1 SGDLS and CDR2 YYNGEE. CDR3 length: 15 residues. With 3 bases clipped from V and 1 base from J, the junction kept 5 bases outside the gene matches. The CDR3 loop is CASSAIDRGNYGYTF. Written as DNA, the CDR3 is TGTGCCAGCAGCGCCATTGACAGGGGTAACTATGGCTACACCTTC.

This clonotype appeared many times. The chain employs TRBV7-8 and TRBJ1-5; D not certain. This CDR3 contains 18 residues. Trimming shortened V by 4 bases and J by 1 base, and 20 bases separated the two germline ends. Germline assignment: CDR1 SGHVS and CDR2 FQNEAQ. The CDR3 sequence is CASSSYAIRPMSNQPQHF. Written as DNA, the CDR3 is TGTGCCAGCAGCTCCTACGCGATCCGTCCTATGAGCAATCAGCCCCAGCATTTT.

This clonotype was detected only a few times. The chain couples TRBV3-1 to TRBJ1-2, with unresolved D. V was trimmed by 0 bases and J by 4 bases, leaving 9 bases between them. The CDR3 runs 14 residues. The germline V gene encodes CDR1 LGHDT and CDR2 YNNKEL (reference sequence). This CDR3 reads CASSQDWSGYGYTF. The CDR3 DNA sequence: TGTGCCAGCAGCCAAGATTGGTCGGGCTATGGCTACACCTTC.

At least ten counts were recorded for this clonotype. The rearrangement uses TRBV6-5 and TRBJ1-5; unclear D gene. Between the trimmed V and J ends, which lost 2 bases and 5 bases, there was a span of 10 bases. Germline V gene sequence: CDR1 MNHEY, CDR2 SVGAGI. This CDR3 region has 14 residues. The CDR3 spells CASSYGGSYQPQHF. CDR3 sequence (DNA): TGTGCCAGCAGTTACGGTGGGAGCTATCAGCCCCAGCATTTT.

In its sample, this clonotype was seen a few times. The chain joins TRBV19 to TRBJ2-5; 9 nucleotides align to TRBD2. The CDR3 has 13 residues. The trim removed 8 bases at V and 5 bases at J, leaving 6 bases unmatched. Germline CDR1 reads LNHDA; CDR2 reads SQIVND (reference sequence). For the CDR3, the DNA is TGTGCCAGTTCGCGGGCGGGAGGGGAGACCCAGTACTTC. This encodes CASSRAGGETQYF. Variable domain in full (rest from reference TRBV19 and TRBJ2-5): DGGITQSPKYLFRKEGQNVTLSCEQNLNHDAMYWYRQDPGQGLRLIYYSQIVNDFQKGDIAEGYSVSREKKESFPLTVTSAQKNPTAFYLCASSRAGGETQYFGPGTRLLVL.

To note about this clonotype: The junction departs from germline at one end; a sequencing error may be responsible. The CDR3 protein is CASSYGGSSSGANVLRF. CDR3 nucleotide sequence: TGTGCCAGCAGTTACGGAGGCAGCTCCTCTGGGGCCAACGTCCTGAGGTTC. The chain uses TRBV6-2 or TRBV6-3 and TRBJ2-6, with D perhaps assigned TRBD1 or TRBD2 (5 bases each). Germline V gives CDR1 MNHEY, CDR2 SVGEGT. CDR3 length equals 17 residues.